Sequencing of this TCR beta chain was carried out in a study of blood T cell repertoires in COVID-19. The authors' processing: Researchers report that nucleated cell counts were estimated from reference gene primer amplification. The repertoire was sequenced with immunoSEQ multiplex PCR; TCRdb's copy has only in-frame clones and lacks some. V and J calls and clone size are copied from that table; D and trimming were computed from the DNA. The table lists about 86,000 clones, approximately 88% of them singletons. CDR1 ENHRY and CDR2 SYGVKD come from the germline V gene. With 10 bases removed from V and 3 bases from J, the gap between germline ends came to 15 bases. The CDR3 extends over 14 amino acids.

This chain uses TRBV10-3 with TRBJ2-2; a possible D gene is TRBD1 (5 bases). Sequencing input: peripheral blood. This receptor was identified in a woman aged 80 or older with active or convalescent COVID-19. CDR3 protein: CATKGVPDTGELFF. CDR3 in DNA: TGTGCCACAAAAGGGGTCCCGGACACCGGGGAGCTGTTTTTT.